Below are 32 T cell receptor beta chains sequenced from a single sample in a study of T cell responses to AZD1222 COVID-19 vaccine. Method: immunoSEQ multiplex PCR; TCRdb's copy keeps in-frame clones and lacks some. The sample has about 120,000 clones; around 85% are singletons. This sample comprised peripheral blood, obtained on day 0 of MenACWY control vaccination. Receptor source: an adult in good health.

The genes are TRBV6-2 or TRBV6-3 and TRBJ2-1; D not resolved. CDR1 MNHEY and CDR2 SVGEGT come from the germline V gene. Trimming pared 0 bases from V and 9 bases from J, leaving 12 bases between. This CDR3 contains 14 residues. DNA of the CDR3: TGTGCCAGCAGTTACTCGATTGGCTGGGGTGAGCAGTTCTTC. This gives the protein CASSYSIGWGEQFF.

The DNA for the CDR3 is TGTGCCACCAGCGTCACGGGACAGGGGACCAGAGAGCTGTTTTTT. Protein product: CATSVTGQGTRELFF. The rearrangement uses TRBV24-1 and TRBJ1-4; TRBD1 matches at 10 bases. J lost 14 bases, V lost 7 bases, and 15 bases had no gene match. Germline V CDR1 and CDR2: KGHDR, SFDVKD. CDR3 size: 15 residues.

Written as DNA, the CDR3 is TGTGCCAGCAGCTTACAGGGGAGTGGGGAGACCCAGTACTTC. Encoded protein: CASSLQGSGETQYF. The V and J genes are TRBV9 and TRBJ2-5; TRBD1 agrees at 7 bases. The CDR3 covers 14 residues. V lost 4 bases and J lost 5; bases outside the gene matches: 8. CDR1 is SGDLS and CDR2 is YYNGEE in the germline V gene. Filled out from reference TRBV9 and TRBJ2-5, the complete variable domain reads DSGVTQTPKHLITATGQRVTLRCSPRSGDLSVYWYQQSLDQGLQFLIQYYNGEERAKGNILERFSAQQFPDLHSELNLSSLELGDSALYFCASSLQGSGETQYFGPGTRLLVL.

In DNA form, the CDR3 reads TGTGCCAGCAGCGACCCCGGGGGGACAGATACGCAGTATTTT. Its protein product is CASSDPGGTDTQYF. The V and J genes are TRBV6-2 or TRBV6-3 and TRBJ2-3, with 7 bases identical to TRBD2. Per germline, CDR1 MNHEY and CDR2 SVGEGT. V trimming: 6 bases; J trimming: 3 bases; junction bases outside the gene matches: 6. This CDR3 spans 14 amino acids.

This clone was counted a few times. The V and J genes are TRBV2 and TRBJ2-7; TRBD2 matches at 8 bases. V was pared by 8 bases and J by 2 bases, with 11 bases of the junction left unmatched. Germline loops: CDR1 SNHLY, CDR2 FYNNEI. The CDR3 is 15 residues long. In DNA form, the CDR3 reads TGTGCCAGCGGGGGAGCGGGGGAGCCGGCCTACGAGCAGTACTTC. Translation: CASGGAGEPAYEQYF.

The gene calls are TRBV7-2 and TRBJ2-3; D may match TRBD1 or TRBD2 (6 bases each). The length of the CDR3 is 15 residues. Trimming removed 4 bases at V and 2 bases at J, with 13 bases between. Germline-derived CDR1 and CDR2 are SGHTA and FQGNSA. For the CDR3, the DNA is TGTGCCAGCAGCTACCGACCGGGGGCCACAGATACGCAGTATTTT. It yields the protein CASSYRPGATDTQYF.

The chain is built from TRBV6-4 and TRBJ2-7; D remains unclear. V gave up 0 bases and J gave up 5 bases, with 20 bases separating them. The CDR3 consists of 17 residues. Germline lookup yields CDR1 MRHNA and CDR2 SNTAGT. CDR3 loop: CASSDSSNGAPSDEQYF. The CDR3 DNA is TGTGCCAGCAGTGACTCGTCGAACGGAGCTCCATCGGACGAGCAGTACTTC.

There are a few counts of this clone. The genes are TRBV5-4 and TRBJ2-7; 7 bases are a match to TRBD1. V was clipped by 0 bases and J by 3 bases; unmatched bases: 6. Germline CDR1 is SGHNT and CDR2 is YYREEE (reference sequence). The CDR3 length is 15 residues. The CDR3 here is CASSLASTGNYEQYF. CDR3 in DNA: TGTGCCAGCAGCTTGGCTTCGACAGGGAACTACGAGCAGTACTTC.

This rearrangement joins TRBV6-5 to TRBJ1-1; D is undetermined. V was shortened by 0 bases and J by 1 base, with 6 bases between the two germline ends. The CDR3 consists of 14 residues. Germline CDR1 reads MNHEY; CDR2 reads SVGAGI. CDR3 DNA sequence: TGTGCCAGCAGTTACTCGTTAGGGAACACTGAAGCTTTCTTT. Amino acids: CASSYSLGNTEAFF.

This clone was picked up a small number of times. The J gene is TRBJ2-5, the V gene TRBV5-8, with 13 bases that match TRBD2. V lost 2 bases and J lost 0; bases outside the gene matches: 7. The V gene's germline CDR1 is SGHTS and CDR2 YDEGEE. The CDR3 covers 18 residues. CDR3 nucleotide sequence: TGTGCCAGCAGCTTACTAGCGGGGGGGCCGGGGTACCAAGAGACCCAGTACTTC. Protein sequence: CASSLLAGGPGYQETQYF.

This clone was counted ten times or more. The V gene is TRBV6-2 or TRBV6-3, the J gene TRBJ2-7; D is tentatively TRBD1 or TRBD2 (5 bases each). This CDR3 comprises 15 residues. Per the germline V gene, CDR1 is MNHEY and CDR2 is SVGEGT. With 0 bases removed from V and 3 bases from J, the gap between germline ends came to 12 bases. The CDR3 loop is CASSYSNGGYYEQYF. The CDR3 DNA reads TGTGCCAGCAGTTACTCAAATGGGGGTTACTACGAGCAGTACTTC.

A single count supports this clone. The genes are TRBV9 and TRBJ2-5; TRBD1 might be the D (7 bases). CDR1 is SGDLS, CDR2 YYNGEE, per germline. Trimming pared 4 bases from V and 3 bases from J, leaving 16 bases between. The CDR3 sequence is 15 residues long. CDR3 sequence: CASSPRQGGKETQYF. The CDR3 coding sequence is TGTGCCAGCAGCCCACGACAGGGCGGGAAAGAGACCCAGTACTTC.

The chain recombines TRBV5-4 with TRBJ2-1; TRBD1 or TRBD2 may be the D gene (5 bases each). The CDR3 has 15 residues. Germline CDR1 SGHNT, CDR2 YYREEE (reference sequence). With 4 bases removed from V and 1 base from J, the gap between germline ends came to 12 bases. The CDR3 region is CASSRGDSSYNEQFF. For the CDR3, the DNA is TGTGCCAGCAGCCGAGGGGATAGTTCCTACAATGAGCAGTTCTTC.

The chain recombines TRBV29-1 with TRBJ1-2; possibly TRBD1 for D (5 bases). Trimming took 1 base from V and 8 from J, leaving 17 bases between them. CDR1 is SQVTM and CDR2 is ANQGSEA in the germline V gene. The CDR3 loop spans 14 amino acids. The CDR3 DNA sequence: TGCAGCGTTGAAGTTAGCCAGGGAACGAGAGGCTACACCTTC. Encoded protein: CSVEVSQGTRGYTF.

The V gene is TRBV7-6, the J gene TRBJ2-2; unclear D gene. Per the germline V gene, CDR1 is SGHVS and CDR2 is FNYEAQ. The V end was cut by 1 base, the J end by 9 bases, with 12 bases between. This CDR3 is 14 amino acids long. The CDR3 region is CASSLDPEARELFF. The CDR3 nucleotides are TGTGCCAGCAGCTTAGACCCGGAAGCAAGGGAGCTGTTTTTT.

This chain uses TRBV6-1 with TRBJ2-3; 8 bases agree with TRBD1. The CDR3 is 16 amino acids. Germline CDR1 is MNHNS and CDR2 is SASEGT. V lost 2 bases to trimming and J lost 0 bases; unmatched junction nucleotides: 4. CDR3: CASSERQGTSTDTQYF. CDR3 DNA: TGTGCCAGCAGTGAAAGACAGGGGACTAGCACAGATACGCAGTATTTT.

The rearrangement joins TRBV28 to TRBJ1-4; TRBD1 aligns across 8 bases. This CDR3 is 15 amino acids long. The ends lost 4 bases at V and 5 bases at J; junction bases unmatched: 6. The germline CDR1 and CDR2 sequences are MDHEN and SYDVKM. The CDR3 DNA follows: TGTGCCAGCAGTTCAACTGGGGACAGGAATGAAAAACTGTTTTTT. Amino acid sequence: CASSSTGDRNEKLFF.

The gene calls are TRBV7-9 and TRBJ1-6; D is unresolved. Germline V CDR1 and CDR2: SEHNR, FQNEAQ (reference sequence). The CDR3 runs to 12 residues. The germline V and J ends were trimmed by 6 bases and 6 bases, with 6 bases remaining between them. CDR3 in amino acids: CASSQANSPLHF. In DNA form, the CDR3 reads TGTGCCAGCAGTCAGGCTAATTCACCCCTCCACTTT.

This chain joins TRBV19 and TRBJ1-2; 9 bases fit TRBD1. Germline CDR1 reads LNHDA; CDR2 reads SQIVND (reference sequence). With 3 bases clipped from V and 1 base from J, the junction kept 9 bases outside the gene matches. The CDR3 loop spans 17 amino acids. The CDR3 nucleotides are TGTGCCAGTAGTATGAGTCACAGGGGGCTAAATAACTATGGCTACACCTTC. It is translated as CASSMSHRGLNNYGYTF.

The chain combines TRBV3-1 (or the pseudogene TRBV3-2) with TRBJ1-2; D remains unclear. The length of the CDR3 is 15 residues. Trimming removed 3 bases from V and 1 base from J, with 12 bases in between. Germline V CDR1 and CDR2: LGHDT, YNNKEL (reference sequence). The CDR3 coding sequence is TGTGCCAGCAGCCAGGGAGGACGGAATAACTATGGCTACACCTTC. Protein product: CASSQGGRNNYGYTF.

The V and J genes are TRBV19 and TRBJ2-7, with 10 bases that match TRBD1. The germline V gene has CDR1 LNHDA and CDR2 SQIVND (reference sequence). The V segment lost 5 bases and the J segment 7 bases; nucleotides outside the gene matches: 8. The CDR3 is 14 residues long. The CDR3: CASSSRGQGREQYF. DNA of the CDR3: TGTGCCAGTAGTTCCAGGGGACAGGGGAGGGAGCAGTACTTC.

The J gene is TRBJ2-1, the V gene TRBV6-1; TRBD1 matches at 7 bases. In germline, CDR1 is MNHNS, CDR2 SASEGT. This CDR3 region has 12 residues. V dropped 10 bases and J dropped 8; count of bases not matched to a gene: 8. CDR3 protein: CAISQTGYEQFF. DNA for the CDR3: TGTGCCATCTCACAGACAGGGTATGAGCAGTTCTTC.

The V and J genes are TRBV20-1 and TRBJ2-7; D uncertain. Germline CDR1 DFQATT, CDR2 SNEGSKA (reference sequence). This CDR3 has 11 amino acids. V lost 3 bases and J 7 bases, leaving 10 bases between the germline ends. This CDR3 is CSARLGLEQYF. Here the CDR3 DNA reads TGCAGTGCTAGGCTCGGCTTAGAGCAGTACTTC.

This clone was detected only a few times. The chain links TRBV2 to TRBJ1-6; the match to TRBD1 covers 7 bases. J lost 9 bases, V lost 2 bases, and 4 bases had no gene match. The CDR3 runs 14 residues. In germline, CDR1 is SNHLY, CDR2 FYNNEI. CDR3 sequence reads: CASSETGVSSPLHF. CDR3 DNA: TGTGCCAGCAGTGAAACAGGGGTTAGTTCACCCCTCCACTTT.

The chain joins TRBV5-6 to TRBJ2-3; possible D gene TRBD2, 7 bases. Trimming stripped 4 bases from V and 2 bases from J, with 17 bases between. Per the germline V gene, CDR1 is SGHDT and CDR2 is YYEEEE. The CDR3 totals 16 residues. The CDR3 region is CASSPTSGGLTDTQYF. As DNA, the CDR3 is TGTGCCAGCAGCCCCACTTCGGGGGGCCTCACAGATACGCAGTATTTT.

The chain carries TRBV15 and TRBJ2-3; 10 bases agree with TRBD1. Trimming took 2 bases from V and 3 from J; bases not matched to a gene: 8. Germline assignment: CDR1 LNHNV and CDR2 YYDKDF (reference sequence). The length of the CDR3 is 17 residues. Here the CDR3 reads CATSRTRTGGPTDTQYF. DNA for the CDR3: TGTGCCACCAGCAGAACCAGGACAGGGGGGCCGACAGATACGCAGTATTTT.

This clone was seen only once. The CDR3: CASSSGTGDSPLHF. DNA of the CDR3: TGTGCCAGCAGCTCCGGTACAGGGGATTCACCCCTCCACTTT. The rearrangement links TRBV7-3 to TRBJ1-6; 7 positions agree with TRBD1. The length of the CDR3 is 14 residues. With 4 bases clipped from V and 8 bases from J, the junction kept 5 bases outside the gene matches. From germline, CDR1 is SGHTA and CDR2 FQGTGA.

The rearrangement joins TRBV12-3 or TRBV12-4 to TRBJ2-5, with 8 bases fitting TRBD1. V gave up 5 bases and J gave up 5 bases; unmatched junction bases: 4. The CDR3 is 13 amino acids. This CDR3 is CASSLHRGETQYF. In DNA, the CDR3 is TGTGCCAGCAGTCTCCACAGGGGGGAGACCCAGTACTTC.

In this sample, this clone turned up a few times. The CDR3 DNA reads as TGTGCCAGCAGTTTCTTCAGGGACCGGCGGAATAAGGATGGCTACACCTTC. Protein product: CASSFFRDRRNKDGYTF. The rearrangement joins TRBV28 to TRBJ1-2; D possibly corresponds to TRBD1 (5 bases). CDR3 length: 17 residues. CDR1 and CDR2 from the germline V gene are MDHEN and SYDVKM. V gave up 3 bases and J gave up 6 bases, with 23 bases separating them.

This chain connects TRBV2 to TRBJ1-2; unclear D gene. Germline V CDR1 and CDR2: SNHLY, FYNNEI. Trimming removed 6 bases at V and 8 bases at J, with 19 bases between. The CDR3 is made up of 14 amino acids. The CDR3 here is CASSPKPYLQGYTF. As DNA, the CDR3 is TGTGCCAGCAGCCCAAAACCCTATCTCCAGGGCTACACCTTC.

CDR3 DNA: TGTGCCAGCAGCCCGGGGCCTTATGGCTACACCTTC. Its translation is CASSPGPYGYTF. The J gene is TRBJ1-2, the V gene TRBV11-2; D is perhaps TRBD1 (5 bases). V shed 5 bases and J shed 5 bases, with 9 bases lying between them. Germline V gene sequence: CDR1 SGHAT, CDR2 FQNNGV. The CDR3 has 12 residues.

This CDR3 is CASEEINTEAFF. The CDR3 DNA is TGTGCCTCCGAGGAAATCAACACTGAAGCTTTCTTT. The V and J genes are TRBV28 and TRBJ1-1, with D unclear. Trimming shortened V by 11 bases and J by 2 bases, and 12 bases separated the two germline ends. In germline, CDR1 is MDHEN, CDR2 SYDVKM. This CDR3 is 12 amino acids long.